The sequence of this TCR beta chain was determined in a study of cytomegalovirus exposure and HLA in healthy donors. Overall study findings and caveats: Three CMV-associated chains were confirmed in vitro to be specific for CMV antigens. The study flagged approximately 180 TCR beta chains as cytomegalovirus-associated. In a later analysis, compared with equally common non-associated chains, HLA-associated beta chains were more expanded.

As for this clone: As yet, its antigen is unknown.

PCR used 60 Vbeta primers and 13 Jbeta primers. Only in-frame clones appear in the TCRdb table, and some are missing; sequencing was by immunoSEQ multiplex PCR. The data hold 100,000 to 150,000 clones, with approximately 80% observed a single time. The CDR3 runs to 13 residues. Germline loops: CDR1 LNHNV, CDR2 YYDKDF (reference sequence). V was cut by 3 bases and J by 1 base, with 7 bases left in between. Material: PBMCs. The chain employs TRBV15 and TRBJ2-7; no clear D gene. This clonotype was sampled from a male donor in good health and CMV-seropositive. The CDR3 region has the DNA TGTGCCACCAGCAGTGGCAGGTCCTACGAGCAGTACTTC. Encoded protein: CATSSGRSYEQYF.